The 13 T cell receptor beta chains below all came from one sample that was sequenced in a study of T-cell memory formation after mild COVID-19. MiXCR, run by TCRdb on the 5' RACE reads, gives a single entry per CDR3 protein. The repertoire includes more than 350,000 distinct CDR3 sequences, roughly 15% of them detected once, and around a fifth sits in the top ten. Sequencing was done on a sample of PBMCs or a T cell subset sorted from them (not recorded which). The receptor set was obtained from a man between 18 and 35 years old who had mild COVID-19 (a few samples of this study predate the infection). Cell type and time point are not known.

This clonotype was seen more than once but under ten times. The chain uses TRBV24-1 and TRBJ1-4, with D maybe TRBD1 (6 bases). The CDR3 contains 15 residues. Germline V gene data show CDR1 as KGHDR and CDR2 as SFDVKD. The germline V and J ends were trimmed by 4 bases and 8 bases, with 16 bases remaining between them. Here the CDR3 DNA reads TGTGCCACCAGTGACCCGACAGGCCAAGGCGAAAAACTGTTTTTT. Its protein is CATSDPTGQGEKLFF.

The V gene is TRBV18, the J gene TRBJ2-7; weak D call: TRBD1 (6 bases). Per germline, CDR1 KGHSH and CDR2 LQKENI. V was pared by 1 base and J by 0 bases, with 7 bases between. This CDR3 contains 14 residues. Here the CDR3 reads CASSPHRDSYEQYV. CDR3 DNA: TGTGCCAGCTCACCACACAGGGACTCCTACGAGCAGTACGTC.

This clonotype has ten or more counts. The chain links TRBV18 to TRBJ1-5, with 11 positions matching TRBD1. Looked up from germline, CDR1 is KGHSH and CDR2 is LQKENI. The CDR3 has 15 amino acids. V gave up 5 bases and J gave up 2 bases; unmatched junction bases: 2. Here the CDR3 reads CASSGTGGGNQPQHF. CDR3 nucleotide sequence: TGTGCCAGCTCAGGGACAGGGGGAGGCAATCAGCCCCAGCATTTT.

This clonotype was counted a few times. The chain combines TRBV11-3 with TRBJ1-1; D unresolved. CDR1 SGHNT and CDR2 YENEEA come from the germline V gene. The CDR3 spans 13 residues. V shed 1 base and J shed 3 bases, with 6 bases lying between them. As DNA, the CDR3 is TGTGCCAGCAGCTTAGTCAACTACACTGAAGCTTTCTTT. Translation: CASSLVNYTEAFF.

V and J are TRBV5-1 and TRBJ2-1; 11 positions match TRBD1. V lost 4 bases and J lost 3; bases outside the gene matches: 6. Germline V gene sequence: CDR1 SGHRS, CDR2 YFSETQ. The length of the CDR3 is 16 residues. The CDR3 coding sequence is TGCGCCAGCAGCCGACAGGGACAGGGGGACTACAATGAGCAGTTCTTC. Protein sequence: CASSRQGQGDYNEQFF.

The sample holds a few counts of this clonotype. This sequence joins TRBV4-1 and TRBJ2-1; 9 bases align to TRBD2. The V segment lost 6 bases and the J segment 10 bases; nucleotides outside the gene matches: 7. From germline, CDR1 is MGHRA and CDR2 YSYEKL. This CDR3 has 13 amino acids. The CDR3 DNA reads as TGCGCCAGCAGGGGACTAGCATCAGGGGAGCAGTTCTTC. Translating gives CASRGLASGEQFF.

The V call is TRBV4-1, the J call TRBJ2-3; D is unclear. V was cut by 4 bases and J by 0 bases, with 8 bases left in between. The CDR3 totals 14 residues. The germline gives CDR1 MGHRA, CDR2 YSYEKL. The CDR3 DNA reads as TGCGCCAGCAGCCCCCTTTTGAGCACAGATACGCAGTATTTT. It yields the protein CASSPLLSTDTQYF.

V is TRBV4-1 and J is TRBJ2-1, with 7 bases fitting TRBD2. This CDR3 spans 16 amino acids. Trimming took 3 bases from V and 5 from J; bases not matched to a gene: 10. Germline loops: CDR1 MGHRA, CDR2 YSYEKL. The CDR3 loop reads CASSQSPGRGNNEQFF. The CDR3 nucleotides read TGCGCCAGCAGCCAGTCCCCTGGGCGGGGGAACAATGAGCAGTTCTTC.

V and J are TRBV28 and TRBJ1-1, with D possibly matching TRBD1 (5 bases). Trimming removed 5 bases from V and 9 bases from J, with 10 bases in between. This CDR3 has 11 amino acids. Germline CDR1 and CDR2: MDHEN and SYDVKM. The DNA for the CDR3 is TGTGCCAGCAGTAACGCAGGGAAAGCTTTCTTT. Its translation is CASSNAGKAFF.

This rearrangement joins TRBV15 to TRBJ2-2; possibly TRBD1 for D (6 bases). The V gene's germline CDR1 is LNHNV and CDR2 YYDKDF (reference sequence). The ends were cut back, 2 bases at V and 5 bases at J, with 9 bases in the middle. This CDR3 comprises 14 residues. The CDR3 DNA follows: TGTGCCACCAGCAGACTACAGGGAACCGGGGAGCTGTTTTTT. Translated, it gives CATSRLQGTGELFF.

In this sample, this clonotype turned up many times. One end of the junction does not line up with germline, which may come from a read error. CDR3: CASSPGVDQPQHF. The CDR3 DNA follows: TGTGCCAGCAGCCCAGGGGTCGATCAGCCCCAGCATTTT. The gene calls are TRBV5-1 and TRBJ1-5, with a possible D match to TRBD1 (6 bases). The CDR3 runs to 13 residues. The germline V gene has CDR1 SGHRS and CDR2 YFSETQ. The entire variable domain, with the rest obtained from reference TRBV5-1 and TRBJ1-5, is as follows: KAGVTQTPRYLIKTRGQQVTLSCSPISGHRSVSWYQQTPGQGLQFLFEYFSETQRNKGNFPGRFSGRQFSNSRSEMNVSTLELGDSALYLCASSPGVDQPQHFGDGTRLSIL.

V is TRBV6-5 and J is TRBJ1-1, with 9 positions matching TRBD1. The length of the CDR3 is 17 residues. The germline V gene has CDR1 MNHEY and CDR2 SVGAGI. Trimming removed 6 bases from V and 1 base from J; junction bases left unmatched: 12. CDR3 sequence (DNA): TGTGCCAGCAGGTCGGGACAGGGAAGAGCCGGGAACACTGAAGCTTTCTTT. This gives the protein CASRSGQGRAGNTEAFF.

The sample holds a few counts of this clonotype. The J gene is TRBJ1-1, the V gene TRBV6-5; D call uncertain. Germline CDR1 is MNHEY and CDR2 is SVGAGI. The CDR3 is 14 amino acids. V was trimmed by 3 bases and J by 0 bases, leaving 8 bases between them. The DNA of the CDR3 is TGTGCCAGCAGTTATAAGGAGATGAACACTGAAGCTTTCTTT. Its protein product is CASSYKEMNTEAFF.